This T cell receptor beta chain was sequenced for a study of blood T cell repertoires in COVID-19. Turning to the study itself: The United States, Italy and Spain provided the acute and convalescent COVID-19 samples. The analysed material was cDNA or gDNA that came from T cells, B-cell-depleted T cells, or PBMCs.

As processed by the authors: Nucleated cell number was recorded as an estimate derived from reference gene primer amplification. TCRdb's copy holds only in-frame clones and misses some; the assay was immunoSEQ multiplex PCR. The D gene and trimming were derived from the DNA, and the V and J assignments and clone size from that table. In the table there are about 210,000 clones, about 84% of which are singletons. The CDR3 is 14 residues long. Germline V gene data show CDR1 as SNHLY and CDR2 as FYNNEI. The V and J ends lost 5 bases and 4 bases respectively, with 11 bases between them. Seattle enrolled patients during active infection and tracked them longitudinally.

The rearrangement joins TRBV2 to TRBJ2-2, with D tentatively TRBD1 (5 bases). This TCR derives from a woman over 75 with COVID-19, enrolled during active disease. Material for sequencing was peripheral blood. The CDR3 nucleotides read TGTGCCAGCAGTAAGACAGCCTTCACCGGGGAGCTGTTTTTT. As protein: CASSKTAFTGELFF.